Each of the 27 T cell receptor beta chains below was sequenced from the same sample in a study of blood T cell repertoires in COVID-19. Some clones are missing from TCRdb's copy, which holds only in-frame ones; the method was immunoSEQ multiplex PCR. The sample comprises more than 300,000 clones, 80% to 90% of which are singletons, and 10% rests with the top ten. The sequencing sample was made of PBMCs or T cells enriched from blood (not recorded which). These receptors originate from a woman aged 18 to 35 who had recovered from COVID-19.

This clone was observed once. The genes are TRBV7-9 and TRBJ2-2; 7 nucleotides align to TRBD1. This CDR3 has 16 residues. J gave up 2 bases and V 10 bases, and 13 bases lay outside the gene matches. Germline V CDR1 and CDR2: SEHNR, FQNEAQ (reference sequence). CDR3 sequence (DNA): TGTGCCACCCCGTCTGGCACAGGGGTCAACACCGGGGAGCTGTTTTTT. Its translation: CATPSGTGVNTGELFF.

The gene calls are TRBV4-1 and TRBJ2-7, with 7 bases lining up with TRBD2. The CDR3 sequence is 12 residues long. The trim removed 5 bases at V and 6 bases at J, leaving 4 bases unmatched. Looked up from germline, CDR1 is MGHRA and CDR2 is YSYEKL. The CDR3 DNA follows: TGCGCCAGCAGCTGGGGGGGGTCCGAGCAGTACTTC. Translated, it gives CASSWGGSEQYF.

This clone appeared a single time. This sequence joins TRBV11-2 and TRBJ1-2, with a possible D match to TRBD1 (5 bases). V was cut by 4 bases and J by 0 bases, with 15 bases left in between. The CDR3 sequence is 16 residues long. Germline CDR1 SGHAT, CDR2 FQNNGV. This CDR3 is CASSSLRRGANYGYTF. CDR3 in DNA: TGTGCCAGCAGCTCACTTAGGCGGGGGGCTAACTATGGCTACACCTTC.

The rearrangement joins TRBV5-4 to TRBJ1-2; TRBD1 is a possible D gene (5 bases). The CDR3 runs 12 residues. Per germline, CDR1 SGHNT and CDR2 YYREEE (reference sequence). Between the trimmed V and J ends, which lost 1 base and 6 bases, there was a span of 7 bases. The DNA of the CDR3 is TGTGCCAGCAGCTTGTGGGGGGATGGCTACACCTTC. Its translation is CASSLWGDGYTF.

This chain uses TRBV12-2 with TRBJ1-3; TRBD1, the table's D call, was not compared with the DNA. TRBV12-2 has pseudogene status. The CDR3 is 17 residues long. CDR3 DNA: TGTGCAAGTCGCCAGACCGGACAGCCCGGCTCTGGAAACACCATATATTTT. Residues: CASRQTGQPGSGNTIYF.

The chain uses TRBV27 and TRBJ2-7; TRBD1 matches at 8 bases. This CDR3 has 15 residues. CDR1 MNHEY and CDR2 SMNVEV come from the germline V gene (reference sequence). After removal of 5 bases from V and 2 bases from J, the junction contained 8 bases not matched to a gene. Here the CDR3 DNA reads TGTGCCAGCAGTCCCCGGACAGGGCGGACCTACGAGCAGTACTTC. It translates to CASSPRTGRTYEQYF.

The chain is built from TRBV27 and TRBJ2-5, with D unclear. CDR1 and CDR2 from the germline V gene are MNHEY and SMNVEV (reference sequence). The CDR3 contains 13 residues. V was pared by 5 bases and J by 7 bases, with 14 bases between. The CDR3 is CASSRSASGTQYF. CDR3 nucleotide sequence: TGTGCCAGCAGTCGGTCAGCATCAGGGACCCAGTACTTC.

The rearrangement links TRBV6-2 or TRBV6-3 to TRBJ1-2; 12 bases line up with TRBD1. Germline assignment: CDR1 MNHEY and CDR2 SVGEGT. Trimming removed 5 bases from V and 3 bases from J; junction bases left unmatched: 10. The CDR3 sequence is 17 residues long. CDR3 in DNA: TGTGCCAGCAGTCCCCCGGGACAGGGGGCAGGAGACTATGGCTACACCTTC. Translating gives CASSPPGQGAGDYGYTF.

V usage is TRBV19 and J usage is TRBJ1-2; possible D gene TRBD1, 6 bases. This CDR3 contains 14 residues. V was shortened by 5 bases and J by 0 bases, with 10 bases between the two germline ends. Germline CDR1 reads LNHDA; CDR2 reads SQIVND (reference sequence). The CDR3 loop is CASSPGQPNYGYTF. CDR3 DNA: TGTGCCAGTAGTCCCGGACAGCCTAACTATGGCTACACCTTC.

This sequence joins TRBV19 and TRBJ2-7, with 8 bases identical to TRBD2. V trimming: 5 bases; J trimming: 4 bases; junction bases outside the gene matches: 13. The CDR3 covers 16 residues. Germline assignment: CDR1 LNHDA and CDR2 SQIVND (reference sequence). The CDR3 loop is CASSPGLARSAYEQYF. DNA for the CDR3: TGTGCCAGTAGTCCAGGACTAGCCAGGAGTGCGTACGAGCAGTACTTC. Combining the CDR3 with reference TRBV19 and TRBJ2-7 gives the whole variable domain DGGITQSPKYLFRKEGQNVTLSCEQNLNHDAMYWYRQDPGQGLRLIYYSQIVNDFQKGDIAEGYSVSREKKESFPLTVTSAQKNPTAFYLCASSPGLARSAYEQYFGPGTRLTVT.

The V call is TRBV12-3 or TRBV12-4, the J call TRBJ1-1, with no clear D. Trimming cost V 7 bases and J 2 bases, with 11 bases left between them. The CDR3 consists of 13 residues. This chain's CDR3 is CASTPGENTEAFF. In nucleotides, the CDR3 is TGTGCCAGCACCCCTGGAGAAAACACTGAAGCTTTCTTT.

The chain recombines TRBV12-3 or TRBV12-4 with TRBJ2-7; the D gene is possibly TRBD2 (6 bases). The CDR3 loop spans 13 amino acids. The ends were cut back, 0 bases at V and 3 bases at J, with 6 bases in the middle. The CDR3 spells CASSLAGSYEQYF. CDR3 DNA: TGTGCCAGCAGTTTAGCCGGGAGCTACGAGCAGTACTTC.

In DNA form, the CDR3 reads TGCGCCAGCAGGAGGATCCCAGATACGCAGTATTTT. This translates into CASRRIPDTQYF. The chain has TRBV10-1 and TRBJ2-3, with unresolved D. Per germline, CDR1 WNHNN and CDR2 SYGVQD (reference sequence). The CDR3 is made up of 12 amino acids. V lost 6 bases and J lost 4, with 8 bases in between.

V gene TRBV7-9 combines with J gene TRBJ1-2, with D perhaps matching TRBD1 (6 bases). The V and J ends lost 5 bases and 8 bases respectively, with 18 bases between them. Per the germline V gene, CDR1 is SEHNR and CDR2 is FQNEAQ (reference sequence). The CDR3 covers 14 residues. The DNA for the CDR3 is TGTGCCAGCAGCCCAGGACAGAATCGGCGCGGCTACACCTTC. Its protein product is CASSPGQNRRGYTF. Combining the CDR3 with reference TRBV7-9 and TRBJ1-2 gives the whole variable domain DTGVSQNPRHKITKRGQNVTFRCDPISEHNRLYWYRQTLGQGPEFLTYFQNEAQLEKSRLLSDRFSAERPKGSFSTLEIQRTEQGDSAMYLCASSPGQNRRGYTFGSGTRLTVV.

The V call is TRBV5-6, the J call TRBJ2-3; weak D call: TRBD1 (5 bases). Germline lookup yields CDR1 SGHDT and CDR2 YYEEEE. The CDR3 runs to 16 residues. V lost 4 bases to trimming and J lost 2 bases, with 17 bases between them. This CDR3 reads CASSRGASTLTDTQYF. CDR3 DNA sequence: TGTGCCAGCAGCCGTGGGGCCAGTACCCTCACAGATACGCAGTATTTT.

The chain combines TRBV7-9 with TRBJ2-5, with TRBD1 identical over 9 bases. The CDR3 has 18 amino acids. The germline gives CDR1 SEHNR, CDR2 FQNEAQ (reference sequence). J was trimmed by 5 bases and V by 4 bases; bases with no gene match: 17. The CDR3 nucleotides are TGTGCCAGCAGCTCAAACCGGGGGACCGGGACAGGGAGGGAGACCCAGTACTTC. Residues: CASSSNRGTGTGRETQYF.

The chain joins TRBV18 to TRBJ2-1; 8 bases line up with TRBD2. The CDR3 contains 15 residues. The V gene's germline CDR1 is KGHSH and CDR2 LQKENI. Trimming at V came to 6 bases and at J to 7 bases, leaving 11 bases not matched to a gene. CDR3 amino acids: CASSLNRGLGNEQFF. As DNA, the CDR3 is TGTGCCAGCTCCCTCAACCGGGGACTAGGAAATGAGCAGTTCTTC.

The rearrangement uses TRBV28 and TRBJ1-3, with D unclear. Germline lookup yields CDR1 MDHEN and CDR2 SYDVKM. Trimming pared 2 bases from V and 0 bases from J, leaving 14 bases between. The length of the CDR3 is 17 residues. The CDR3 DNA reads TGTGCCAGCAGTTTACATGGGCCAGCCAGCTCTGGAAACACCATATATTTT. Translated: CASSLHGPASSGNTIYF. Variable domain in full (rest from reference TRBV28 and TRBJ1-3): DVKVTQSSRYLVKRTGEKVFLECVQDMDHENMFWYRQDPGLGLRLIYFSYDVKMKEKGDIPEGYSVSREKKERFSLILESASTNQTSMYLCASSLHGPASSGNTIYFGEGSWLTVV.

The J gene is TRBJ1-1, the V gene TRBV9, with a possible D match to TRBD1 (5 bases). With 3 bases removed from V and 4 bases from J, the gap between germline ends came to 16 bases. Per the germline V gene, CDR1 is SGDLS and CDR2 is YYNGEE. This CDR3 region has 15 residues. The CDR3 protein is CASSEGNKRGTEAFF. For the CDR3, the DNA is TGTGCCAGCAGCGAGGGGAACAAAAGGGGCACTGAAGCTTTCTTT.

As concerns this clone: The sample contains more than one DNA sequence encoding this CDR3. V gene TRBV28 combines with J gene TRBJ1-2; 11 positions agree with TRBD1. The CDR3 covers 14 residues. Trimming removed 6 bases from V and 4 bases from J; junction bases left unmatched: 4. CDR1 and CDR2 (germline): MDHEN, SYDVKM. Here the CDR3 reads CASSRTGGGYGYTF. The CDR3 DNA is TGTGCCAGCAGCCGGACAGGGGGCGGCTATGGCTACACCTTC.

To note about this clone: Because the CDR3's place on the DNA is in doubt, the DNA is left out and the CDR3 is given as listed by TCRdb. This sequence joins TRBV15 and TRBJ2-7; no check of the table's D call, TRBD1, against the DNA was made. Per the germline V gene, CDR1 is LNHNV and CDR2 is YYDKDF (reference sequence). The CDR3 comprises 17 residues, both ends counted. Here the CDR3 reads CATSSQFLWTASYEQYF.

This clone was seen a single time. The genes are TRBV28 and TRBJ1-3, with 7 bases fitting TRBD1. CDR1 and CDR2 from the germline V gene are MDHEN and SYDVKM. The CDR3 contains 16 residues. V dropped 1 base and J dropped 3; count of bases not matched to a gene: 6. The chain's CDR3 is CASSLLSGGFGNTIYF. CDR3 DNA sequence: TGTGCCAGCAGTTTATTGTCAGGGGGATTTGGAAACACCATATATTTT.

A few counts support this clone. This sequence joins TRBV18 and TRBJ1-1; 11 bases are shared with TRBD1. This CDR3 is 17 amino acids long. CDR1 and CDR2 (germline): KGHSH, LQKENI. J lost 4 bases, V lost 1 base, and 8 bases had no gene match. The CDR3 sequence: CASSPQAGQGVSTEAFF. The CDR3 DNA is TGTGCCAGCTCACCACAGGCGGGACAGGGGGTTAGCACTGAAGCTTTCTTT.

The chain has TRBV9 and TRBJ1-2; D uncertain. The CDR3 loop spans 15 amino acids. Looked up from germline, CDR1 is SGDLS and CDR2 is YYNGEE. Trimming left V 0 bases short and J 2 bases short, with 11 bases between. CDR3 in DNA: TGTGCCAGCAGCGTAGACTGGAGGGTGAACTATGGCTACACCTTC. Translated: CASSVDWRVNYGYTF.

The chain joins TRBV5-6 to TRBJ2-7, with D tentatively TRBD1 (5 bases). The CDR3 consists of 16 residues. Trimming shortened V by 4 bases and J by 2 bases, and 19 bases separated the two germline ends. CDR1 and CDR2 from the germline V gene are SGHDT and YYEEEE. DNA for the CDR3: TGTGCCAGCAGCGAGGACACTTACACGGTAACCTACGAGCAGTACTTC. Translated, it gives CASSEDTYTVTYEQYF.

This chain links TRBV3-1 (or the pseudogene TRBV3-2) with TRBJ2-7; the D gene is possibly TRBD2 (5 bases). Germline loops: CDR1 LGHDT, CDR2 YNNKEL (reference sequence). This CDR3 contains 14 residues. V was pared by 1 base and J by 2 bases, with 9 bases between. The CDR3 coding sequence is TGTGCCAGCAGCCAAGCGGGAACCACCTACGAGCAGTACTTC. It yields the protein CASSQAGTTYEQYF.

This rearrangement joins TRBV27 to TRBJ1-2; D is unresolved. The CDR3 runs to 13 residues. CDR1 MNHEY and CDR2 SMNVEV come from the germline V gene (reference sequence). Trimming left V 10 bases short and J 2 bases short, with 14 bases between. The CDR3 nucleotides read TGTGCCACCACCCGAGGAGAGAACTATGGCTACACCTTC. This gives the protein CATTRGENYGYTF.